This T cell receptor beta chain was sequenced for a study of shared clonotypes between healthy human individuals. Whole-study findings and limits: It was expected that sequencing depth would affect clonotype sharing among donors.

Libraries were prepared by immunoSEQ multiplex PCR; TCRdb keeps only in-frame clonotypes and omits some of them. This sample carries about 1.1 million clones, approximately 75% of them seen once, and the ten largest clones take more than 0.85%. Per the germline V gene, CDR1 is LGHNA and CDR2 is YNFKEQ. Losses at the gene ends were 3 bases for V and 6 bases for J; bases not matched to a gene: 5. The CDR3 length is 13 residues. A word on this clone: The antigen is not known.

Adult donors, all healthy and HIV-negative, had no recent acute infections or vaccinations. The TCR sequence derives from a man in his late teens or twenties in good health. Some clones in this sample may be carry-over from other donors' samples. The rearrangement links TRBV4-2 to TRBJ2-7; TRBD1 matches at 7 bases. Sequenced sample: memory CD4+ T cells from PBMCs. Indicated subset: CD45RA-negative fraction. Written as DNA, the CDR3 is TGTGCCAGCAGCCAGGAGACAGGGATCGAGCAGTACTTC. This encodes CASSQETGIEQYF.